The rows below give T cell receptor beta chains drawn from one sample of a study of T cell changes during pregnancy in multiple sclerosis. The data were produced by immunoSEQ multiplex PCR, yet TCRdb's version contains in-frame clones alone and is incomplete. The table lists about 100,000 clones, roughly 90% of them singletons, with 1.9% in the top ten. The sample here was peripheral blood, taken after pregnancy. The receptors originated from a female donor with multiple sclerosis, enrolled in a pregnancy study. The conserved cysteine and the conserved F or W are not part of the CDR3 here. Rows may omit the clone size; those that give it use once, few, many or a size class.

CDR3 protein: ASSQGTPRNEQF; clone size: NA; V gene: TRBV4-1
CDR3 protein: ASSPGLTYNEQF; clone size: NA; V gene: TRBV9
CDR3 protein: ASRSKGLMGGYT; clone size: once; V gene: TRBV27
CDR3 protein: AWNIQGPGYT; clone size: NA; V gene: TRBV30
CDR3 protein: ASSLMLGEAYGYT; clone size: NA; V gene: TRBV5-1
CDR3 protein: SVAGTMVYEQY; clone size: NA; V gene: TRBV29-1
CDR3 protein: ASTGQGASNYGYT; clone size: NA; V gene: TRBV7-9
CDR3 protein: ASSPRIMDFYGYT; clone size: NA; V gene: TRBV4-3
CDR3 protein: ASRGTVAIAAEQY; clone size: NA; V gene: TRBV4-2
CDR3 protein: ASTASGSEWEQY; clone size: NA; V gene: TRBV6-5
CDR3 protein: ASSQTEEYDYGYT; clone size: NA; V gene: TRBV7-9
CDR3 protein: ASSYGIHPEAF; clone size: NA; V gene: TRBV7-9
CDR3 protein: ASSQGMAGAGETQY; clone size: NA; V gene: TRBV4-3
CDR3 protein: AWTLQVMNTEAF; clone size: NA; V gene: TRBV30
CDR3 protein: ASSQDTYNEQF; clone size: NA; V gene: TRBV4-1